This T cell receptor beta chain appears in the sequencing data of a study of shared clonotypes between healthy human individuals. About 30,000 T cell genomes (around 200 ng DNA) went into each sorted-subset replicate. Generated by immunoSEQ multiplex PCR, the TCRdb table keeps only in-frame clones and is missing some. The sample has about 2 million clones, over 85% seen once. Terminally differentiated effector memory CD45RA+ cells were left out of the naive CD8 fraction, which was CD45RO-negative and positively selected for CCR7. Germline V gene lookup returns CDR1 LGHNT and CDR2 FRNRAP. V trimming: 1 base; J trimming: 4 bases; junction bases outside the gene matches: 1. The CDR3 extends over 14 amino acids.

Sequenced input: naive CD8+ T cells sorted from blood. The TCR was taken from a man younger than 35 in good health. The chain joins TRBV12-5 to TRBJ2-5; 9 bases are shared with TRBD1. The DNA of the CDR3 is TGTGCTAGTGGTTTGGGACAGGGGGGAGAGACCCAGTACTTC. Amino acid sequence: CASGLGQGGETQYF.